This TCR beta chain is from a study of cytomegalovirus exposure and HLA in healthy donors. Study conclusions and caveats: Reports credit the classifier with highly specific, highly sensitive diagnosis of cytomegalovirus status.

In the case of this clone: The antigen is undetermined.

Trimming removed 0 bases at V and 5 bases at J, with 10 bases between. Per germline, CDR1 SQVTM and CDR2 ANQGSEA. The CDR3 spans 13 residues. Donors were drawn from the roughly 120-subject validation cohort, separate from the roughly 700-subject first cohort. Generated by immunoSEQ multiplex PCR, the TCRdb table keeps only in-frame clones and is missing some. The table includes about 200,000 clones, approximately 85% detected once. This receptor was obtained from a woman aged 18-29 years in good health and CMV-seronegative. This chain connects TRBV29-1 to TRBJ1-1; D remains ambiguous. Sequenced input: PBMCs. In nucleotides, the CDR3 is TGCAGCGTTGAAGAGGGAGGTCGGACTGAAGCTTTCTTT. This sequence encodes CSVEEGGRTEAFF.